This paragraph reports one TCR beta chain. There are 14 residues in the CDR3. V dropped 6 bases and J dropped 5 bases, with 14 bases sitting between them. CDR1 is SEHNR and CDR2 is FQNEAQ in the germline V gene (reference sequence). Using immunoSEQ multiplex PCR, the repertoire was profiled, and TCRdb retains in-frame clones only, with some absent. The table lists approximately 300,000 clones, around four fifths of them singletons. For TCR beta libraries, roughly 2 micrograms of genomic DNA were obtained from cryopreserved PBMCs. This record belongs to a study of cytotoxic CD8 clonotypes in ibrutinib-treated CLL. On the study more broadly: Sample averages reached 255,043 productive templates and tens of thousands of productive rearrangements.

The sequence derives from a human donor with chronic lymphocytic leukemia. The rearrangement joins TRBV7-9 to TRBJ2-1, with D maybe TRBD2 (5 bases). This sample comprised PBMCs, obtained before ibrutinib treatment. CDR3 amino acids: CASRDGKGDNEQFF. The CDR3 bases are TGTGCCAGCAGGGATGGAAAGGGAGACAATGAGCAGTTCTTC.